Listed below are T cell receptor beta chains from one sample, sequenced in a study of shared clonotypes between healthy human individuals. The method was immunoSEQ multiplex PCR; TCRdb's version includes in-frame clones alone and lacks a portion of them. The table records 2 million to 2.5 million clones, around 95% of them present only once. The sequencing sample was made of naive CD4+ T cells sorted from blood. These receptors were obtained from a young man in good health. CDR3s include the opening cysteine and the closing phenylalanine or tryptophan. The D gene is left open where the match is weak. Some rows mark clone size as missing; the rest say once, few, many or name a class of expanded clone.

V gene	D gene	clone size	J gene	CDR3 protein	CDR3 DNA
TRBV30	.	.	TRBJ1-1	CAWSPGPAEAFF	TGTGCCTGGAGCCCGGGCCCAGCTGAAGCTTTCTTT
TRBV27	.	.	TRBJ2-7	CASSLELRWGEQYF	TGTGCCAGCAGTTTGGAGCTCCGGTGGGGCGAGCAGTACTTC
TRBV4-2	TRBD1	once	TRBJ1-4	CASSQGLSGGAYEKLFF	TGTGCCAGCAGCCAAGGGTTATCAGGGGGCGCTTATGAAAAACTGTTTTTT
TRBV5-1	.	.	TRBJ2-3	CASEPGDTTDTQYF	TGCGCCAGCGAACCAGGGGATACCACAGATACGCAGTATTTT
TRBV5-8	.	.	TRBJ2-6	CASSSGTFSGANVLTF	TGTGCCAGCAGCTCCGGCACGTTCTCTGGGGCCAACGTCCTGACTTTC
TRBV28	.	.	TRBJ1-5	CASTLKNQPQHF	TGTGCCAGCACCCTGAAAAATCAGCCCCAGCATTTT
TRBV5-8	.	.	TRBJ1-6	CASSLLDNSPLHF	TGTGCCAGCAGCCTACTAGATAATTCACCCCTCCACTTT
TRBV6-1	.	.	TRBJ1-1	CASSDFQGTEAFF	TGTGCCAGCAGTGACTTCCAGGGGACTGAAGCTTTCTTT
TRBV4-1	.	.	TRBJ1-2	CASSQGGNYGYTF	TGCGCCAGCAGCCAGGGGGGGAACTATGGCTACACCTTC
TRBV2	.	.	TRBJ1-6	CASSDSLRPQGHF	TGTGCCAGCAGTGACAGTCTCAGGCCCCAGGGTCACTTT
TRBV7-9	.	.	TRBJ1-2	CASSLVKGLTYGYTF	TGTGCCAGCAGCTTAGTGAAGGGACTTACCTATGGCTACACCTTC
TRBV5-1	TRBD1	.	TRBJ2-7	CASSLDQGAIYEQYF	TGCGCCAGCAGCTTGGATCAGGGGGCAATCTACGAGCAGTACTTC
TRBV6-1	.	.	TRBJ2-2	CASSEGTANTGELFF	TGTGCCAGCAGTGAAGGGACAGCTAACACCGGGGAGCTGTTTTTT
TRBV27	.	.	TRBJ2-5	CASGILQETQYF	TGTGCCAGCGGCATACTCCAAGAGACCCAGTACTTC
TRBV5-4	TRBD1	few	TRBJ2-7	CASSLGQGGSYEQYF	TGTGCCAGCAGCTTGGGACAGGGGGGCTCCTACGAGCAGTACTTC
TRBV6-6	TRBD1	.	TRBJ2-7	CASRDRDRYYEQYF	TGTGCCAGCAGGGACCGGGACAGATACTACGAGCAGTACTTC
TRBV11-2	.	.	TRBJ2-7	CASSLEGTQSYEQYF	TGTGCCAGCAGCTTAGAGGGGACACAATCCTACGAGCAGTACTTC
TRBV4-3	.	.	TRBJ2-2	CASSQARGVGELFF	TGCGCCAGCAGCCAAGCTAGAGGGGTCGGGGAGCTGTTTTTT
TRBV6-6	.	.	TRBJ1-6	CASSPRVSGNSPLHF	TGTGCCAGCAGTCCCAGGGTATCGGGGAATTCACCCCTCCACTTT
TRBV5-1	TRBD1	.	TRBJ1-4	CASKIGQENEKLFF	TGCGCCAGCAAAATAGGACAGGAAAATGAAAAACTGTTTTTT
TRBV10-3	.	.	TRBJ1-2	CAISESEAGYTF	TGTGCCATCAGTGAGTCGGAGGCTGGCTACACCTTC
TRBV2	.	.	TRBJ2-4	CASSEPQGTNIQYF	TGTGCCAGCAGTGAACCCCAGGGGACAAACATTCAGTACTTC
TRBV7-2	.	.	TRBJ2-2	CASSLVAGTTGELFF	TGTGCCAGCAGCTTAGTGGCAGGAACCACCGGGGAGCTGTTTTTT
TRBV6-1	.	.	TRBJ2-2	CASSEGVKVTGELFF	TGTGCCAGCAGTGAGGGTGTTAAGGTAACCGGGGAGCTGTTTTTT
TRBV2	TRBD1	once	TRBJ1-6	CASTDRGRFGSPLHF	TGTGCCAGCACCGACAGGGGGCGATTCGGTTCACCCCTCCACTTT